The T cell receptor (beta chain) under discussion was sequenced for a study of CD8+ T cells in alopecia areata. As for the study in general: Tofacitinib was given for 6 to 18 months, then stopped for 6 months. General study results and limits: Clonality in the scalp and expanded CD8+ clones ranked among the top 100 were significantly decreased by tofacitinib.

This clone appeared a few times. The antigen is undetermined. Once RNA had been extracted, it was reverse transcribed into cDNA to act as the sequencing template. The assay was immunoSEQ multiplex PCR, and TCRdb's table has in-frame clones only and misses some. The sample has around 100,000 clones, roughly three fifths seen once. Germline lookup yields CDR1 SGHTA and CDR2 FQGNSA. CDR3 size: 13 residues. V dropped 10 bases and J dropped 4; count of bases not matched to a gene: 7. Treatment noted: oral pan-JAK inhibitor, 5-10 mg twice daily. Alopecia areata patients provided lesional scalp punch biopsies and peripheral blood.

This clonotype originated in a human donor with alopecia areata. The material was CD4+ T cells sorted from blood, obtained at week 24, from a patient treated with tofacitinib. This rearrangement joins TRBV7-2 to TRBJ1-2; 9 bases are shared with TRBD1. The CDR3 DNA reads TGTGCCACCGCACAGGGGGCCGGCTATGGCTACACCTTC. Protein sequence: CATAQGAGYGYTF. Using reference TRBV7-2 and TRBJ1-2 for the parts outside the CDR3, the full variable domain is GAGVSQSPSNKVTEKGKDVELRCDPISGHTALYWYRQSLGQGLEFLIYFQGNSAPDKSGLPSDRFSAERTGGSVSTLTIQRTQQEDSAVYLCATAQGAGYGYTFGSGTRLTVV.